Below are 2 T cell receptor beta chains sequenced from a single sample in a study of T-cell reconstitution after alpha-beta-depleted transplantation in children. Preparing the TCRbeta library involved the use of unique molecular identifiers. TCRdb redid the calling of the PCR reads with MiXCR, one entry per CDR3 protein. The table lists some 640,000 distinct CDR3 sequences, approximately 15% of them singletons. The sequencing here drew on PBMCs from the stem cell graft donor, taken from the stem cell graft. The receptors were gathered from a human donor who donated a stem cell graft to a child with acute myeloid leukemia.

This clonotype has only one observation. The V and J genes are TRBV2 and TRBJ2-4, with D unclear. CDR1 is SNHLY and CDR2 is FYNNEI in the germline V gene. Deletions cut 2 bases from V and 0 bases from J, with 5 bases between. The CDR3 runs to 14 residues. The CDR3 bases are TGTGCCAGCAGTGAAAGGGTAGCCAAAAACATTCAGTACTTC. It yields the protein CASSERVAKNIQYF.

The J gene is TRBJ1-4, the V gene TRBV12-3 or TRBV12-4, with a tentative D call TRBD1 (5 bases). The CDR3 loop spans 17 amino acids. The V end lost 3 bases, the J end lost 4 bases, and 18 bases lay between the germline ends. The CDR3 nucleotides read TGTGCCAGCAGTTTCCTGAACCGTGGGACGGATAATGAAAAACTGTTTTTT. Its protein is CASSFLNRGTDNEKLFF.